A selection of T cell receptor beta chains follows, all from one sample in a study of T cell responses to AZD1222 COVID-19 vaccine. The repertoire was sequenced with immunoSEQ multiplex PCR; TCRdb's copy has only in-frame clones and lacks some. The sample carries about 76,000 clones, about 88% recorded once. This specimen was peripheral blood, taken on day 0 of AZD1222 vaccination. These receptors originate from an adult in good health. CDR3s leave out the opening cysteine and the closing phenylalanine or tryptophan. Fields, in order: V gene, J gene, CDR3 protein.

v_call: TRBV7-2; j_call: TRBJ2-3; cdr3_aa: ASRTGPTDTQY
v_call: TRBV6-1; j_call: TRBJ1-3; cdr3_aa: ASSWDSSGNTIY
v_call: TRBV7-6; j_call: TRBJ2-3; cdr3_aa: ASSLAVAGGSNTQY
v_call: TRBV2; j_call: TRBJ1-5; cdr3_aa: ASSVGGQPQH
v_call: TRBV19; j_call: TRBJ1-5; cdr3_aa: ASSNQGARQPQH
v_call: TRBV7-8; j_call: TRBJ1-2; cdr3_aa: ASSYRQGGGYT
v_call: TRBV5-4; j_call: TRBJ2-2; cdr3_aa: ASHSYGASAGELF
v_call: TRBV30; j_call: TRBJ2-1; cdr3_aa: AWRLGTSGYNEQF
v_call: TRBV30; j_call: TRBJ2-7; cdr3_aa: ACAVTYEQY
v_call: TRBV5-1; j_call: TRBJ2-1; cdr3_aa: ASSYGGRGNEQF
v_call: TRBV7-9; j_call: TRBJ2-5; cdr3_aa: ASSLLAGRETQY